The source of this T cell receptor (beta chain) is a study of T cells after yellow fever vaccination. Study overall: Preparing low-cell-number fractions relied on SMART-Seq v4 Ultra Low Input.

Study-wide results and caveats: Most primary-vaccination clones recurred post-booster (under 98% CD4, 88% CD8). Abundant clonotypes from the bulk population could contaminate FACS-sorted repertoires.

This clonotype was counted once. The antigen remains undetermined. The CDR3 consists of 19 residues. From germline, CDR1 is DFQATT and CDR2 SNEGSKA (reference sequence). V was clipped by 3 bases and J by 4 bases, with 28 bases between them. Conversion of TCR transcripts into cDNA relied on 5'RACE template switching, which added a universal primer site and UMIs. TCRdb processed the 5' RACE reads anew with MiXCR; each CDR3 protein has one entry. The sample lists some 350,000 distinct CDR3 sequences; more than 5.5% were seen once. The sequence was obtained from a man aged 25-45 years who received the YFV17D yellow fever vaccine. The genes are TRBV20-1 and TRBJ2-1; possible D gene TRBD2, 11 bases. Sequences were derived from PBMCs, sampled 5 days after the yellow fever booster vaccination. This CDR3 reads CSARAGTGVPSGRYNEQFF. CDR3 DNA: TGCAGTGCTAGGGCCGGGACAGGGGTACCTAGCGGGAGGTACAATGAGCAGTTCTTC.